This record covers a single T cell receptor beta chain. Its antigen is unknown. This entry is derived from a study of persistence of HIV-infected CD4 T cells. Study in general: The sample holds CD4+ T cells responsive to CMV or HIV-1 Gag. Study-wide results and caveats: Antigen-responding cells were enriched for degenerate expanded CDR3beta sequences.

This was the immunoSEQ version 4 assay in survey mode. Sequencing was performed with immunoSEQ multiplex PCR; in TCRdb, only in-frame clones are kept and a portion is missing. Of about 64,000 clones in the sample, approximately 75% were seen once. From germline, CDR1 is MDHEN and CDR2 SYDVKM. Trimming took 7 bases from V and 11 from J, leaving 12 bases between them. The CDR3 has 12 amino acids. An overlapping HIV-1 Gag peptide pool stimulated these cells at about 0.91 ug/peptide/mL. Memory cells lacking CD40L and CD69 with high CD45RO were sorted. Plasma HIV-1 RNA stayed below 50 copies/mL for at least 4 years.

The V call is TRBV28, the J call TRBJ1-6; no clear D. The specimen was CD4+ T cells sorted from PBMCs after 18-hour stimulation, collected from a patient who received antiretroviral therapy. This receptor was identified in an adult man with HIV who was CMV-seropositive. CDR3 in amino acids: CASTLVSPPLHF. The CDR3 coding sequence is TGTGCCAGCACCTTAGTTTCGCCACCCCTCCACTTT. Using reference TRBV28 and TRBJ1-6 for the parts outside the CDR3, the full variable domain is DVKVTQSSRYLVKRTGEKVFLECVQDMDHENMFWYRQDPGLGLRLIYFSYDVKMKEKGDIPEGYSVSREKKERFSLILESASTNQTSMYLCASTLVSPPLHFGNGTRLTVT.